A single sample is the source of the 22 T cell receptor beta chains below, sequenced in a study of blood T cell repertoires in COVID-19. TCRdb's table, derived via immunoSEQ multiplex PCR, lists solely in-frame clones and lacks some. The sample yields hundreds of thousands of clones, around 90% seen once. The material sequenced was PBMCs or T cells enriched from blood (not recorded which). The receptors stem from a woman in her late teens or twenties who had recovered from COVID-19.

The chain uses TRBV18 and TRBJ2-7; TRBD1 aligns across 7 bases. V shed 1 base and J 5 bases; nucleotides not matched to a gene: 5. Germline-derived CDR1 and CDR2 are KGHSH and LQKENI. This CDR3 has 14 amino acids. The CDR3 DNA follows: TGTGCCAGCTCACCACGCGACAGGGACCACGAGCAGTACTTC. Translating gives CASSPRDRDHEQYF.

The rearrangement uses TRBV19 and TRBJ2-7; TRBD1 is a possible D gene (6 bases). The CDR3 length is 12 residues. V was pared by 6 bases and J by 6 bases, with 12 bases between. Germline CDR1 and CDR2: LNHDA and SQIVND (reference sequence). This CDR3 is CASSLDRTEQYF. The CDR3 DNA follows: TGTGCCAGTAGCCTCGACAGGACCGAGCAGTACTTC.

This chain joins TRBV7-9 and TRBJ1-2; D remains ambiguous. The CDR3 is 14 amino acids. V was pared by 5 bases and J by 5 bases, with 15 bases between. The germline V gene has CDR1 SEHNR and CDR2 FQNEAQ (reference sequence). The CDR3 loop reads CASSTGTGVYGYTF. As DNA, the CDR3 is TGTGCCAGCAGCACGGGAACCGGGGTTTATGGCTACACCTTC.

The J gene is TRBJ2-2, the V gene TRBV11-2, with D tentatively TRBD1 (6 bases). CDR1 SGHAT and CDR2 FQNNGV come from the germline V gene. V lost 2 bases and J lost 0, with 13 bases in between. This CDR3 comprises 17 residues. The CDR3 bases are TGTGCCAGCAGCTTACGCTTACAGGGACCGAACACCGGGGAGCTGTTTTTT. Translating it yields CASSLRLQGPNTGELFF.

V is TRBV28 and J is TRBJ1-2; 7 bases match TRBD1. The V gene's germline CDR1 is MDHEN and CDR2 SYDVKM. There are 15 residues in the CDR3. The V and J ends lost 8 bases and 2 bases, in that order; junction bases with no gene match: 11. CDR3 nucleotide sequence: TGTGCCAGCGGCCTAACAGGGGAAGAAAACTATGGCTACACCTTC. Translation gives CASGLTGEENYGYTF.

CDR3 in amino acids: CASSTPSSGYSYNEQFF. The CDR3 DNA reads TGCGCCAGCAGCACCCCCTCCTCAGGTTACTCCTACAATGAGCAGTTCTTC. V gene TRBV5-1 combines with J gene TRBJ2-1; no clear D gene. In germline, CDR1 is SGHRS, CDR2 YFSETQ. The germline V and J ends were trimmed by 4 bases and 0 bases, with 17 bases remaining between them. The CDR3 sequence is 17 residues long.

This chain links TRBV28 with TRBJ1-1; no firm D call. CDR3 length: 14 amino acids. In germline, CDR1 is MDHEN, CDR2 SYDVKM. V was trimmed by 7 bases and J by 3 bases, leaving 15 bases between them. The chain's CDR3 is CASTGSSTDTEAFF. CDR3 nucleotide sequence: TGTGCCAGCACGGGTTCTTCCACGGACACTGAAGCTTTCTTT.

J is TRBJ2-2 and V is TRBV4-3; possibly TRBD2 for D (6 bases). Per the germline V gene, CDR1 is LGHNA and CDR2 is YSLEER. This CDR3 has 17 residues. Trimming took 2 bases from V and 0 from J, leaving 13 bases between them. The CDR3 loop is CASSQRPSSANTGELFF. CDR3 in DNA: TGCGCCAGCAGCCAACGCCCCTCTAGCGCGAACACCGGGGAGCTGTTTTTT.

This chain joins TRBV11-2 and TRBJ1-1, with TRBD1 matching over 8 bases. Per germline, CDR1 SGHAT and CDR2 FQNNGV. This CDR3 is 13 amino acids long. J lost 3 bases, V lost 5 bases, and 2 bases had no gene match. DNA of the CDR3: TGTGCCAGCAGCCCGGACAGGGACACTGAAGCTTTCTTT. It is translated as CASSPDRDTEAFF. Filled out from reference TRBV11-2 and TRBJ1-1, the complete variable domain reads EAGVAQSPRYKIIEKRQSVAFWCNPISGHATLYWYQQILGQGPKLLIQFQNNGVVDDSQLPKDRFSAERLKGVDSTLKIQPAKLEDSAVYLCASSPDRDTEAFFGQGTRLTVV.

In its sample, this clone was seen a few times. Other DNA sequences within the sample encode an identical CDR3. The chain is built from TRBV5-1 and TRBJ2-5, with TRBD2 as a possible D gene (5 bases). The CDR3 has 12 amino acids. Germline V lookup: CDR1 SGHRS, CDR2 YFSETQ. V lost 0 bases and J lost 7, with 7 bases in between. The CDR3 DNA follows: TGCGCCAGCAGCTTGGAACGGGGGACCCAGTACTTC. This sequence encodes CASSLERGTQYF.

This clone was found a few times. The rearrangement uses TRBV5-1 and TRBJ2-7; 8 nucleotides line up with TRBD2. This CDR3 is 13 amino acids long. The J segment lost 12 bases and the V segment lost 0 bases, leaving 8 bases of the junction unmatched. Germline V gene data show CDR1 as SGHRS and CDR2 as YFSETQ. In nucleotides, the CDR3 is TGCGCCAGCAGCTTGGAGGCCAGCGGGAGACGGTACTTC. Amino acid sequence: CASSLEASGRRYF.

J is TRBJ1-2 and V is TRBV19, with TRBD1 matching 9 bases. Looked up from germline, CDR1 is LNHDA and CDR2 is SQIVND (reference sequence). V shed 4 bases and J 4 bases; nucleotides not matched to a gene: 7. There are 15 residues in the CDR3. The CDR3, as DNA: TGTGCCAGTAGTACAAACAGGGGGCAAGGCTATGGCTACACCTTC. Residues: CASSTNRGQGYGYTF.

The chain recombines TRBV20-1 with TRBJ2-3; 8 bases are shared with TRBD2. CDR1 and CDR2 (germline): DFQATT, SNEGSKA (reference sequence). The junction had 19 bases not matched to a gene; V was cut back by 5 bases and J by 3 bases. This CDR3 is built from 18 residues. This CDR3 is CSAGDGPGLGGRTDTQYF. CDR3 nucleotide sequence: TGCAGTGCTGGTGACGGTCCGGGACTAGGGGGACGAACAGATACGCAGTATTTT.

The chain links TRBV7-2 to TRBJ2-2; 8 positions match TRBD2. This CDR3 contains 15 residues. CDR1 SGHTA and CDR2 FQGNSA come from the germline V gene. V gave up 5 bases and J gave up 4 bases; unmatched junction bases: 6. The CDR3 region is CASSPSGRFTGELFF. CDR3 nucleotide sequence: TGTGCCAGCAGCCCTAGCGGGCGATTCACCGGGGAGCTGTTTTTT.

The V call is TRBV6-5, the J call TRBJ1-2, with TRBD1 matching 11 bases. Germline CDR1 and CDR2: MNHEY and SVGAGI. The junction had 6 bases not matched to a gene; V was cut back by 0 bases and J by 6 bases. This CDR3 has 16 amino acids. CDR3 bases: TGTGCCAGCAGTTACTCGCGGACAGGGGGCAATGATGGCTACACCTTC. Protein: CASSYSRTGGNDGYTF.

In this sample, this clone turned up once. The chain carries TRBV19 and TRBJ1-5; 8 bases agree with TRBD1. V lost 9 bases, J lost 5 bases, and 6 bases stayed unmatched. Germline V gene lookup returns CDR1 LNHDA and CDR2 SQIVND (reference sequence). This CDR3 comprises 13 residues. The CDR3 sequence is CASAGTGDQPQHF. The DNA of the CDR3 is TGTGCCAGCGCAGGGACAGGAGATCAGCCCCAGCATTTT.

The chain recombines TRBV28 with TRBJ2-7, with D hard to call. V lost 2 bases and J lost 3, with 14 bases in between. Germline loops: CDR1 MDHEN, CDR2 SYDVKM. The length of the CDR3 is 15 residues. The DNA for the CDR3 is TGTGCCAGCAGTTTAACTCCCCCCGAGGTCTACGAGCAGTACTTC. The encoded protein is CASSLTPPEVYEQYF.

The chain links TRBV6-1 to TRBJ2-1; 11 bases line up with TRBD2. The CDR3 extends over 15 amino acids. CDR1 is MNHNS, CDR2 SASEGT, per germline. With 2 bases clipped from V and 6 bases from J, the junction kept 3 bases outside the gene matches. The DNA of the CDR3 is TGTGCCAGCAGTGAACTAGCGGGGGGCCCCAATGAGCAGTTCTTC. It specifies CASSELAGGPNEQFF.

The chain joins TRBV18 to TRBJ1-2, with TRBD1 as a possible D gene (5 bases). The V gene lost 3 bases and the J gene lost 4 bases, with 9 bases spanning the gap. The CDR3 totals 13 residues. CDR1 KGHSH and CDR2 LQKENI come from the germline V gene. CDR3 amino acids: CASSPGGFYGYTF. The CDR3 DNA reads as TGTGCCAGCTCACCGGGGGGTTTCTATGGCTACACCTTC.

On this clone itself: Other DNA sequences in the sample encode the same CDR3. The chain is built from TRBV9 and TRBJ2-7, with 9 bases lining up with TRBD1. CDR3 length: 15 amino acids. V was pared by 4 bases and J by 0 bases, with 5 bases of the junction left unmatched. Germline CDR1 SGDLS, CDR2 YYNGEE. The CDR3 region is CASSLGQGSSYEQYF. CDR3 DNA: TGTGCCAGCAGCCTGGGACAGGGTAGCTCCTACGAGCAGTACTTC.

The chain has TRBV19 and TRBJ1-1; 7 positions agree with TRBD1. CDR3 length: 16 amino acids. The V gene end was trimmed by 6 bases and the J gene end by 0 bases; junction bases not matched to a gene: 10. CDR1 is LNHDA and CDR2 is SQIVND in the germline V gene (reference sequence). The CDR3 loop is CASRWVGGAMNTEAFF. The CDR3 DNA reads TGTGCCAGTAGATGGGTAGGGGGCGCGATGAACACTGAAGCTTTCTTT.

CDR3 bases: TGCGCCAGCAGCTGGCGACTGGGACAGGAAGAGACCCAGTACTTC. It translates to CASSWRLGQEETQYF. V is TRBV4-3 and J is TRBJ2-5, with 8 bases lining up with TRBD1. The germline CDR1 and CDR2 sequences are LGHNA and YSLEER. CDR3 length: 15 amino acids. Unmatched junction bases numbered 8, after V lost 5 bases and J lost 3 bases.